This TCR beta chain appears in the sequencing data of a study of CD8+CD57+ T cells in acquired aplastic anemia (dated 2018 in TCRdb). Study-level background: DNA extracted from sorted CD4+ and CD8+ cells had a mean of roughly 3 ug, with a range of about 0.2 to 30 ug. CD8+CD57+ expansion was defined as frequency above the mean frequency observed in healthy subjects. Overall study results and their limits: Between patients and healthy controls, no significant difference in CD8+ Simpson's diversity was found (P=0.060). Some 31 CD8+ CDR3 sequences were shared between patients and controls but appeared highly expressed in patients and within their immunodominant clones.

Expansion of CD8+CD57+ cells had been shown by flow cytometry in the patients chosen for sequencing. Every patient had severe acquired aplastic anemia, diagnosed using the International Study of Aplastic Anemia and Agranulocytosis and Camitta criteria. No therapy had been received by the patients at the time of blood sampling. TCR repertoires of sorted CD4+ and CD8+ blood T cells from severe aplastic anemia patients and healthy subjects were deep-sequenced in the study. In the USA, patient enrollment took place under clinicaltrials.gov protocols 00001620, 01623167, 00001397, 00071045, 00081523 and 00961064. Ficoll-Paque density gradient centrifugation was used to isolate peripheral blood mononuclear cells. Before DNA was extracted, CD4+ and CD8+ T cells were sorted using either FACS or magnetic beads. CDR1 SQVTM and CDR2 ANQGSEA are derived from the germline V gene. Taken from cysteine to phenylalanine, the CDR3 has 11 residues. Solely the CDR3 DNA is kept, with 33 bases framed from the first base. V and J lose 7 bases and 6 bases, and a span of 12 bases separates them.

Profiling of TCR beta VDJ combinations and CDR3 sequences used genomic DNA as the template. An Illumina HiSeq 2000 was used for TCR repertoire sequencing. In the authors' own workflow: TRBV/TRBJ rearrangement plots, CDR3 size and DJ length profiles, and Simpson's diversity index were used to evaluate the repertoires. The most abundant DNA sequence in the deep sequencing data was defined as the immunodominant clone. CDR3 amino acid sequences were screened for sharing across subjects and were compared with published repertoires and the VDJdb database. The public reads were quality trimmed at Q25 with fastp and then assembled into clones with MiXCR by TCRdb, keeping productive beta chains. A single entry per CDR3 protein holds the most common genes and DNA from its merged rows. The V and J calls come from TCRdb's annotation, not from the publication. In this sample the table shows a few hundred thousand distinct CDR3 sequences, roughly 50% of which occur a single time. Around 20% of the sample belongs to the ten largest clones.

As regards this clonotype: Its antigen is unknown. Base qualities are not recorded, but no much larger clone differs from it by a single base.

This receptor chain uses TRBV29-1 and TRBJ1-1, with TRBD1 as a weak D call on 5 bases. The clonotype was recovered from a human donor with aplastic anemia. The sample consisted of sorted CD4+, CD8+, or CD8+CD57+ T cells (not recorded which) from PBMCs. The CDR3 amino acid sequence is: CSDFRGSEAFF. The bases are TGCAGCGACTTCCGGGGGTCTGAAGCTTTCTTT. Reference TRBV29-1 and TRBJ1-1 proteins supply the regions before and after the CDR3; the full variable domain is: SAVISQKPSRDICQRGTSLTIQCQVDSQVTMMFWYRQQPGQSLTLIATANQGSEATYESGFVIDKFPISRPNLTFSTLTVSNMSPEDSSIYLCSDFRGSEAFFGQGTRLTVV.